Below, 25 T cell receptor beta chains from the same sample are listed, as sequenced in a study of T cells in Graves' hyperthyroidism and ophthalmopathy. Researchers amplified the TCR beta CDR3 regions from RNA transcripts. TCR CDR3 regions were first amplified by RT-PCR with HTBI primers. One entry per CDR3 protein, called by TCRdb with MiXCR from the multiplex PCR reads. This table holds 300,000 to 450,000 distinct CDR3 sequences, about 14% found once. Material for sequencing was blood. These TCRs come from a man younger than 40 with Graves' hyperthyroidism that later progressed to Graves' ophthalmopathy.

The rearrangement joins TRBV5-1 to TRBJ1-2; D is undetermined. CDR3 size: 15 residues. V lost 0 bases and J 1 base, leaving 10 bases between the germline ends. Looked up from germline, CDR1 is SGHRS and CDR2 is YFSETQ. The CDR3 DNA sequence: TGCGCCAGCAGCTTGGTCGCGGGAGATAACTATGGCTACACCTTC. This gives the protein CASSLVAGDNYGYTF.

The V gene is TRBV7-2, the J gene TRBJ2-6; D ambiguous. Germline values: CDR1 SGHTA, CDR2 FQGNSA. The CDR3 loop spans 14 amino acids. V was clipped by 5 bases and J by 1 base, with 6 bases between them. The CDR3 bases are TGTGCCAGCAGCCAGAGGTCTGGGGCCAACGTCCTGACTTTC. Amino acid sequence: CASSQRSGANVLTF.

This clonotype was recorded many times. The CDR3 region is CASSLNPGDNEAFF. As DNA, the CDR3 is TGTGCCAGCAGTCTAAACCCAGGGGATAATGAAGCTTTCTTT. The V gene is TRBV5-5, the J gene TRBJ1-1; D is perhaps TRBD1 (6 bases). The V end was cut by 5 bases, the J end by 7 bases, with 18 bases between. CDR1 is SGHKS and CDR2 is YYEKEE in the germline V gene (reference sequence). The CDR3 runs to 14 residues.

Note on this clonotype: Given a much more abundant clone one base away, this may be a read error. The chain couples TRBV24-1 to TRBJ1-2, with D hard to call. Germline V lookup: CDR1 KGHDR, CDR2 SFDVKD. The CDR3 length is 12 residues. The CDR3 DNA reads TGTGCCGCCAGTGACGGAAAATATGGCTACACCTTC. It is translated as CAASDGKYGYTF.

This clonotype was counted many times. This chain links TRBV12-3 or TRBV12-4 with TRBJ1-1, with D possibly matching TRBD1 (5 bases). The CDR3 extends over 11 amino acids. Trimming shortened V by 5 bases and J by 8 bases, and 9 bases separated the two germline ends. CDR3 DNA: TGTGCCAGCAGTGCAGACAGCGAAGCTTTCTTT. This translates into CASSADSEAFF.

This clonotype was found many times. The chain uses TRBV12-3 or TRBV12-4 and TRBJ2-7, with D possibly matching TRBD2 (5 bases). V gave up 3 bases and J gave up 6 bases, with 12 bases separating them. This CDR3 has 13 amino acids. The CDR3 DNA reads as TGTGCCAGCAGTTTGAGGGCACTTCTCGAGCAGTACTTC. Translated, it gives CASSLRALLEQYF.

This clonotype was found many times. CDR3 in amino acids: CASSLEPGGDYEQYF. CDR3 nucleotide sequence: TGTGCCAGCAGCTTAGAACCTGGGGGGGACTACGAGCAGTACTTC. The rearrangement uses TRBV7-2 and TRBJ2-7, with 7 bases matching TRBD2. V shed 1 base, J shed 3 bases, and the junction held 6 bases outside the gene matches. The CDR3 has 15 amino acids. CDR1 and CDR2 (germline): SGHTA, FQGNSA.

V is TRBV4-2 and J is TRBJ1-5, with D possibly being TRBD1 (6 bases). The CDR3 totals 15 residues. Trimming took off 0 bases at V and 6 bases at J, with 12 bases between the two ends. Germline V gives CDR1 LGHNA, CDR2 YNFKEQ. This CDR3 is CASSQDRGLGQPQHF. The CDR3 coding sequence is TGTGCCAGCAGCCAAGACAGGGGCCTGGGTCAGCCCCAGCATTTT.

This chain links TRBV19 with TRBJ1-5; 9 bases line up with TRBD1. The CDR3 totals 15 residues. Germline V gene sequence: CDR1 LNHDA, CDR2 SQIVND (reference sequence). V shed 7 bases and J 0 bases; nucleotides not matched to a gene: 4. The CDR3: CASKTGGYSNQPQHF. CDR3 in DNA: TGTGCCAGTAAGACAGGGGGATATAGCAATCAGCCCCAGCATTTT.

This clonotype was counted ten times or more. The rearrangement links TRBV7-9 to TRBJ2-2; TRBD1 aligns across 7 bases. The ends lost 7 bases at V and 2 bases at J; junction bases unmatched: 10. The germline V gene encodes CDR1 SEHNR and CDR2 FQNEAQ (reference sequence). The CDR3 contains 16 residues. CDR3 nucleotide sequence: TGTGCCAGCACCTCAGACAGGGCCTCTAACACCGGGGAGCTGTTTTTT. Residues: CASTSDRASNTGELFF.

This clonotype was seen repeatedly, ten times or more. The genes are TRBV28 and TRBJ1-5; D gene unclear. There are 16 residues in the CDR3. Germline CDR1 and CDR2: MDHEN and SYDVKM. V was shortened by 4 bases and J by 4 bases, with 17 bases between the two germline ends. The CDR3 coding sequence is TGTGCCAGCAGTTCCACCCTTGGACGGCCAAATCAGCCCCAGCATTTT. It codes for CASSSTLGRPNQPQHF.

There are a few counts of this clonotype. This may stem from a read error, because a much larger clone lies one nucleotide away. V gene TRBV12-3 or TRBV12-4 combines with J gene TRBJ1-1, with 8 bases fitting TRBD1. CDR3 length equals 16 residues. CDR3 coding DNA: TGTGCCCGCAGTCCCGACAGGGGAGGTAAGAACACTGAAGCTTTCTTT. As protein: CARSPDRGGKNTEAFF.

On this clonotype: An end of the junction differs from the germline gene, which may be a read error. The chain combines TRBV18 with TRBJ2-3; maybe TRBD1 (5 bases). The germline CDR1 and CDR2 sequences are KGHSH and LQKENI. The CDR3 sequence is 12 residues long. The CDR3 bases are TGTGCCTGCTCACCAGGGACAGATACGCAGTATTTT. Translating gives CACSPGTDTQYF.

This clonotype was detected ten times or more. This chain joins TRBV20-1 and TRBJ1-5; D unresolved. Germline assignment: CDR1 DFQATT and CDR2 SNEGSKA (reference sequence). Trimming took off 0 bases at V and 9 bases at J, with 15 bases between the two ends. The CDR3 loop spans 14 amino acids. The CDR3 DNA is TGCAGTGCTAGAGATCGAGGGTGGTTCGGGCCCCAGCATTTT. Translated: CSARDRGWFGPQHF.

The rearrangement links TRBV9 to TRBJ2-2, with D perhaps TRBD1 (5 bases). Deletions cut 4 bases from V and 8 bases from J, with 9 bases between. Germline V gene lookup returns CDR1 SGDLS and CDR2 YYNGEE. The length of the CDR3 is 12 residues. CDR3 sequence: CASSPPGGELFF. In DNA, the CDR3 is TGTGCCAGCAGCCCCCCAGGGGGGGAGCTGTTTTTT.

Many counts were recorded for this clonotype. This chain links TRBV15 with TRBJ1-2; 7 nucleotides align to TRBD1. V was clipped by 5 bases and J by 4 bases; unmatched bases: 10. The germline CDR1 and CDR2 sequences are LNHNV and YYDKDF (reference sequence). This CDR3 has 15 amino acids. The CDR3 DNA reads TGTGCCACCAGCTCAGGGACAGCTGAAGGCTATGGCTACACCTTC. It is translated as CATSSGTAEGYGYTF.

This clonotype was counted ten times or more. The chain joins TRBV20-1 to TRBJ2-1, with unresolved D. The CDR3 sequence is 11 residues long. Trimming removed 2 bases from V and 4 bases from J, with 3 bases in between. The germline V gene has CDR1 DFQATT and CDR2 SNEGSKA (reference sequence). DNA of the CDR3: TGCAGTGCTAGACAATACAATGAGCAGTTCTTC. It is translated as CSARQYNEQFF.

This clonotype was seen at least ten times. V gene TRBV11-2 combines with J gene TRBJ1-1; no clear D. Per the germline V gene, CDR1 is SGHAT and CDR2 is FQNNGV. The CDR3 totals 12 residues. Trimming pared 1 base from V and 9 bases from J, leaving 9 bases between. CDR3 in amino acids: CASSLVEPQAFF. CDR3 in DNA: TGTGCCAGCAGCTTAGTCGAGCCCCAAGCTTTCTTT.

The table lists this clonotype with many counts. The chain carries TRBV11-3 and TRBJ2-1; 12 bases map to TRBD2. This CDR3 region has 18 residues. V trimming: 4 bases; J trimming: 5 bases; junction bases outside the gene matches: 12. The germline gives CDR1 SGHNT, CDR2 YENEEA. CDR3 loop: CASSSPQTSGGHNNEQFF. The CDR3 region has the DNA TGTGCCAGCAGCTCACCCCAGACTAGCGGGGGCCATAACAATGAGCAGTTCTTC.

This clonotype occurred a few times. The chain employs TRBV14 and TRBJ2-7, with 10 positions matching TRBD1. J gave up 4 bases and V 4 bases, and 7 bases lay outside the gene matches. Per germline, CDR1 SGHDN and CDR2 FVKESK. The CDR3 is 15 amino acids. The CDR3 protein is CASSPRTGGRYEQYF. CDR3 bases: TGTGCCAGCAGCCCCCGGACAGGGGGTCGGTACGAGCAGTACTTC.

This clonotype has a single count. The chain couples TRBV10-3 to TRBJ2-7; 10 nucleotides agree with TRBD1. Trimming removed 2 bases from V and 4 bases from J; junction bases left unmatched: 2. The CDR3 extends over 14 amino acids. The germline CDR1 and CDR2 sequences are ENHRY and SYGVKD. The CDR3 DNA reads TGTGCCATCAGTGAGGGGACAGGGGCTTACGAGCAGTACTTC. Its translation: CAISEGTGAYEQYF.

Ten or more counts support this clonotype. As DNA, the CDR3 is TGTGCCAGTAGTCCCCTGGAGTGGACTACCCACGATACGCAGTATTTT. It yields the protein CASSPLEWTTHDTQYF. The chain has TRBV19 and TRBJ2-3, with a possible D match to TRBD2 (6 bases). Per germline, CDR1 LNHDA and CDR2 SQIVND (reference sequence). The CDR3 runs 16 residues. Trimming cost V 5 bases and J 6 bases, with 21 bases left between them.

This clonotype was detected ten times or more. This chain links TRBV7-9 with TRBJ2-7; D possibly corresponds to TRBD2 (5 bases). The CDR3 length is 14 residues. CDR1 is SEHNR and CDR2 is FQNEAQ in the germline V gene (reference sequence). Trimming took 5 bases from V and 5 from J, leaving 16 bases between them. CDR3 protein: CASSLVGESDEQYF. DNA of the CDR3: TGTGCCAGCAGCCTCGTTGGGGAGTCGGACGAGCAGTACTTC.

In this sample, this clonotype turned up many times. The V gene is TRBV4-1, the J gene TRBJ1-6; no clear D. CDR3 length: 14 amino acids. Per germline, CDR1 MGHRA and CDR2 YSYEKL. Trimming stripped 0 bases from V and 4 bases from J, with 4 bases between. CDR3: CASSQEGYNSPLHF. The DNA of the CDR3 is TGCGCCAGCAGCCAAGAGGGTTATAATTCACCCCTCCACTTT.

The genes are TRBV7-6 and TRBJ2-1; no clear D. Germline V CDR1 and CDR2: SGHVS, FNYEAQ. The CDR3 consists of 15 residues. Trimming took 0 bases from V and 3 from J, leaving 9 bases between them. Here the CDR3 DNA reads TGTGCCAGCAGCTTAGCCCCGGAAAACTACAATGAGCAGTTCTTC. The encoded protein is CASSLAPENYNEQFF.